Each of the 4 T cell receptor beta chains below was sequenced from the same sample in a study of blood T cells in healthy people across ages. A sample-barcoded 5' primer and a J-beta primer mix were used in a second PCR of roughly 6 to 12 cycles. TCRdb reprocessed the 5' RACE reads via MiXCR and lists one record per CDR3 protein. The sample consists of roughly 800,000 distinct CDR3 sequences, approximately 35% of them appearing once. The source material was blood. All receptors come from a man aged 18 to 29 in good health.

CDR3 loop: CASSQLLADTDTQYF. CDR3 DNA: TGCGCCAGCAGCCAGCTACTAGCGGATACAGATACGCAGTATTTT. The chain joins TRBV4-3 to TRBJ2-3; 8 bases match TRBD2. The J segment lost 3 bases and the V segment lost 3 bases, leaving 5 bases of the junction unmatched. The CDR3 runs 15 residues. Germline-derived CDR1 and CDR2 are LGHNA and YSLEER.

This chain uses TRBV9 with TRBJ1-1; TRBD1 aligns across 7 bases. Trimming removed 4 bases from V and 6 bases from J; junction bases left unmatched: 9. This CDR3 is built from 14 residues. CDR1 and CDR2 from the germline V gene are SGDLS and YYNGEE. The CDR3 coding sequence is TGTGCCAGCAGCCAGTCGACAGGGTTGGCTGAAGCTTTCTTT. Its translation: CASSQSTGLAEAFF.

The chain recombines TRBV7-2 with TRBJ2-3, with 8 bases that match TRBD2. Germline CDR1 is SGHTA and CDR2 is FQGNSA. There are 16 residues in the CDR3. Trimming at V came to 5 bases and at J to 1 base, leaving 8 bases not matched to a gene. The CDR3 DNA is TGTGCCAGCAGCGACCCGGGACTAGGGGGCACAGATACGCAGTATTTT. It yields the protein CASSDPGLGGTDTQYF.

The chain combines TRBV5-6 with TRBJ1-2; 7 bases are shared with TRBD1. Germline V gene data show CDR1 as SGHDT and CDR2 as YYEEEE. This CDR3 contains 17 residues. Trimming took 0 bases from V and 6 from J; bases not matched to a gene: 14. CDR3 sequence (DNA): TGTGCCAGCAGCTTGGGAGCAGGGGGGCTTACAGCGGATGGCTACACCTTC. Translating it yields CASSLGAGGLTADGYTF.